A single sample is the source of the 8 T cell receptor beta chains below, sequenced in a study of OX40 agonist ivuxolimab in advanced cancers. Data came from immunoSEQ multiplex PCR; TCRdb stores just in-frame clones and leaves some out. The repertoire holds about 70,000 clones, with roughly nine tenths as singletons. This sample comprised CD4+ or CD8+ T cells sorted from blood, obtained in a trial of the OX40 agonist ivuxolimab. These TCRs come from an adult with an advanced solid tumor such as melanoma, head and neck, liver or kidney cancer.

The V gene is TRBV15, the J gene TRBJ1-2; D call uncertain. The length of the CDR3 is 14 residues. Germline loops: CDR1 LNHNV, CDR2 YYDKDF (reference sequence). The V end was cut by 1 base, the J end by 8 bases, with 14 bases between. The CDR3 reads CATSRAETPPGYTF. The CDR3 DNA reads as TGTGCCACCAGCAGAGCTGAAACTCCTCCCGGCTACACCTTC.

The gene calls are TRBV5-4 and TRBJ2-2; D gene unclear. The CDR3 totals 12 residues. The V and J ends lost 5 bases and 4 bases respectively, with 6 bases between them. The germline gives CDR1 SGHNT, CDR2 YYREEE (reference sequence). CDR3 residues: CASSGSTGELFF. The DNA for the CDR3 is TGTGCCAGCAGTGGAAGCACCGGGGAGCTGTTTTTT. The full variable domain, rest sourced from reference TRBV5-4 and TRBJ2-2, is ETGVTQSPTHLIKTRGQQVTLRCSSQSGHNTVSWYQQALGQGPQFIFQYYREEENGRGNFPPRFSGLQFPNYSSELNVNALELDDSALYLCASSGSTGELFFGEGSRLTVL.

The chain is built from TRBV7-9 and TRBJ2-1; D uncertain. V dropped 6 bases and J dropped 3 bases, with 18 bases sitting between them. This CDR3 has 16 amino acids. Germline CDR1 reads SEHNR; CDR2 reads FQNEAQ (reference sequence). The CDR3 loop is CASSSGRVRDYNEQFF. CDR3 sequence (DNA): TGTGCCAGCAGTTCTGGACGGGTGCGAGACTACAATGAGCAGTTCTTC.

The genes are TRBV10-1 and TRBJ1-1; possible D gene TRBD1, 5 bases. The germline V gene encodes CDR1 WNHNN and CDR2 SYGVQD (reference sequence). The length of the CDR3 is 13 residues. Trimming removed 6 bases from V and 0 bases from J, with 8 bases in between. Here the CDR3 DNA reads TGCGCCAGCAGGACAGCCCTGAACACTGAAGCTTTCTTT. This encodes CASRTALNTEAFF.

V and J are TRBV28 and TRBJ1-1; possibly TRBD1 for D (5 bases). CDR3 length: 14 amino acids. The V and J ends lost 5 bases and 1 base respectively, with 11 bases between them. Germline V lookup: CDR1 MDHEN, CDR2 SYDVKM. CDR3 sequence (DNA): TGTGCCAGCAGTCCGCACAGGACGAACACTGAAGCTTTCTTT. As protein: CASSPHRTNTEAFF.

The chain carries TRBV6-6 and TRBJ1-5, with 7 bases aligning to TRBD1. The CDR3 has 14 residues. Germline CDR1 is MNHNY and CDR2 is SVGAGI (reference sequence). Losses at the gene ends were 5 bases for V and 6 bases for J; bases not matched to a gene: 7. CDR3 residues: CASSDTGVGQPQHF. The CDR3 DNA follows: TGTGCCAGCAGTGACACAGGGGTTGGTCAGCCCCAGCATTTT.

The V call is TRBV30, the J call TRBJ1-3; D ambiguous. This CDR3 comprises 11 residues. Germline-derived CDR1 and CDR2 are GTSNPN and SVGIG (reference sequence). Trimming took 4 bases from V and 4 from J, leaving 5 bases between them. CDR3 protein: CAWTAGNTIYF. In DNA, the CDR3 is TGTGCCTGGACTGCAGGAAACACCATATATTTT.

V gene TRBV28 combines with J gene TRBJ2-3; D is unresolved. The germline V and J ends were trimmed by 6 bases and 0 bases, with 16 bases remaining between them. This CDR3 region has 16 residues. Germline CDR1 and CDR2: MDHEN and SYDVKM. In DNA form, the CDR3 reads TGTGCCAGCAGCTGGGATCGGAAGGATAGCACAGATACGCAGTATTTT. It is translated as CASSWDRKDSTDTQYF. The full variable domain, completed using reference TRBV28 and TRBJ2-3, is DVKVTQSSRYLVKRTGEKVFLECVQDMDHENMFWYRQDPGLGLRLIYFSYDVKMKEKGDIPEGYSVSREKKERFSLILESASTNQTSMYLCASSWDRKDSTDTQYFGPGTRLTVL.